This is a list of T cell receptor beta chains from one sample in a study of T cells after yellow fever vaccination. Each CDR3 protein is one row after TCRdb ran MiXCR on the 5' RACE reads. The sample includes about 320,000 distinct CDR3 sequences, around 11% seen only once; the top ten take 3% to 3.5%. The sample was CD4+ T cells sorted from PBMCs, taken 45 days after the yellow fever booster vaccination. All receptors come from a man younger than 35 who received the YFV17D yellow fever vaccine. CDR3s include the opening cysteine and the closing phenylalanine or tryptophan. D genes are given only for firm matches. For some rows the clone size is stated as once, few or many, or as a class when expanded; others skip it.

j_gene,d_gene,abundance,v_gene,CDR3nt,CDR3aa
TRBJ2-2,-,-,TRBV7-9,TGTGCCAGCAGCGCACAGGGTTTTGGGGAGCTGTTTTTT,CASSAQGFGELFF
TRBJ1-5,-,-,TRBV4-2,TGTGCCAGCAGCCAAGATCGTTCGGGGGCTCATAGCAATCAGCCCCAGCATTTT,CASSQDRSGAHSNQPQHF
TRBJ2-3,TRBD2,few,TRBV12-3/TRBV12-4,TGTGCCAGCAGTTTTAGCGGGGGGGCGCAGTATTTT,CASSFSGGAQYF
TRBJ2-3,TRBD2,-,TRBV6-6,TGTGCCAGCTTCCAAGGACTAGATAGAAATACGCAGTATTTT,CASFQGLDRNTQYF
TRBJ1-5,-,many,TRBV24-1,TGTGCCACCAGTGATCCGCATCAGCCCCAGCATTTT,CATSDPHQPQHF
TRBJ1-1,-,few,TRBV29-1,TGCAGCGTTGAAGAGTGGGGAGGGACTGAAGCTTTCTTT,CSVEEWGGTEAFF
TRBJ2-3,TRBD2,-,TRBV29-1,TGCAGCGTTGAAGTGGGCGGGGGGCTAGATACGCAGTATTTT,CSVEVGGGLDTQYF
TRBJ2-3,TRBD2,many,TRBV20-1,TGCAGTGCTATCGTCCAAGCGGGGTCAGATACGCAGTATTTT,CSAIVQAGSDTQYF
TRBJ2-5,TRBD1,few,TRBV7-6,TGTGCCAGCAGCTTTGATTCCTCCGGGACAGGGGACGAGACCCAGTACTTC,CASSFDSSGTGDETQYF
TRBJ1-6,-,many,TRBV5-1,TGCGCCAGCAGCTTGCAACCCTCTAATTCACCCCTCCACTTT,CASSLQPSNSPLHF
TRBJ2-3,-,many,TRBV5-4,TGTGCCAGCAGCCGGAATGCCAGGGACGGAGATACGCAGTATTTT,CASSRNARDGDTQYF
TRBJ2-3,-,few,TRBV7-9,TGTGCCAGCGGGGCATCTAGCACAGATACGCAGTATTTT,CASGASSTDTQYF
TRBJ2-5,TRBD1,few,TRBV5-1,TGCGCCAGCAGCAATCCGGGACAGGGGGAGACCCAGTACTTC,CASSNPGQGETQYF
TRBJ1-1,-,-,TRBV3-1,TGTGCCAGCAGCCAAGGAGGTAATCTTGGAGCTTTCTTT,CASSQGGNLGAFF
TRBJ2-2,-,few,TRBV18,TGTGCCAGCTCACCCAACCGGGAGCCCGGGGAGCTGTTTTTT,CASSPNREPGELFF
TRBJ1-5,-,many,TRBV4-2,TGTGCCAGCAGCCAAGATTGGGGTCAGCCCCAGCATTTT,CASSQDWGQPQHF
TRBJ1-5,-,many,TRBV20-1,TGCAGTGCTAGAAACCGGGACACCCATCAGCCCCAGCATTTT,CSARNRDTHQPQHF